Sequencing of this T cell receptor (beta chain) was carried out in a study of T-cell memory formation after mild COVID-19. Study context: In these data, TCR clusters were largely donor specific.

The CDR3 has 15 amino acids. Trimming shortened V by 4 bases and J by 3 bases, and 13 bases separated the two germline ends. Germline V lookup: CDR1 SGHRS, CDR2 YFSETQ. The table lists this clonotype with a few counts. TCRdb itself ran the 5' RACE reads through MiXCR, one entry per CDR3 protein. This table has a few hundred thousand distinct CDR3 sequences, nearly 25% appearing once. The sequenced sample consisted of PBMCs or a T cell subset sorted from them (not recorded which). The receptor was isolated from an adult woman who had mild COVID-19 (a few samples of this study predate the infection). Cell type and time point are not known. The gene calls are TRBV5-1 and TRBJ2-2; possible D gene TRBD1, 5 bases. CDR3: CASSHPGLDTGELFF. In nucleotides, the CDR3 is TGCGCCAGCAGCCACCCAGGGTTGGACACCGGGGAGCTGTTTTTT.